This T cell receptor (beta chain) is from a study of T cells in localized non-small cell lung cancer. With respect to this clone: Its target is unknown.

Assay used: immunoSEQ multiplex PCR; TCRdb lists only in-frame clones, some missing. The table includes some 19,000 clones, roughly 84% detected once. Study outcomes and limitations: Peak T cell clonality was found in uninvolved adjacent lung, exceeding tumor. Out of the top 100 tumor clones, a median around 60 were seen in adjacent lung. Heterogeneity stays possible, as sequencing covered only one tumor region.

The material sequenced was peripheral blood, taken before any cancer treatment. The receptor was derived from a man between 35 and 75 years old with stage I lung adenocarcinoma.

The CDR3, as DNA: TGTGCCAGCAGCTTTGGTGATACGCAGTATTTT. Translation: CASSFGDTQYF. The chain is built from TRBV7-9 and TRBJ2-3; no reliable D call. Germline loops: CDR1 SEHNR, CDR2 FQNEAQ (reference sequence). Trimming stripped 3 bases from V and 6 bases from J, with 4 bases between. CDR3 length: 11 amino acids.